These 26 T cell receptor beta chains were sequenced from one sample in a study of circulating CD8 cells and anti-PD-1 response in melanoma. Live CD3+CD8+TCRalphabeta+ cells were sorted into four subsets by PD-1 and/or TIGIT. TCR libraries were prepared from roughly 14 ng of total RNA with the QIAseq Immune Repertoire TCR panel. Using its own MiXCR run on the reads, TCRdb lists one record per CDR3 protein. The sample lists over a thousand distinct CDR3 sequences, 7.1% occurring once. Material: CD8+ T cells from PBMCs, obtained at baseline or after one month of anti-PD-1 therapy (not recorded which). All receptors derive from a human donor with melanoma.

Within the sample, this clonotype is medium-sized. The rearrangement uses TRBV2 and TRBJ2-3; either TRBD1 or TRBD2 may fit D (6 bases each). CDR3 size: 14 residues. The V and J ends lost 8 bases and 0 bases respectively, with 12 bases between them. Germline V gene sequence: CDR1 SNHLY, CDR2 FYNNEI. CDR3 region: CASERGVSTDTQYF. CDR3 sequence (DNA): TGTGCCAGCGAGAGGGGGGTTAGCACAGATACGCAGTATTTT.

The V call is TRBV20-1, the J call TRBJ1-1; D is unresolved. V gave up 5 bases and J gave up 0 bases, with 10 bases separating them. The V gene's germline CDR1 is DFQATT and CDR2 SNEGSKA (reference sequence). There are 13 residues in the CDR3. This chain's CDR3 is CSADEFMNTEAFF. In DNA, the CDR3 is TGCAGTGCTGATGAGTTTATGAACACTGAAGCTTTCTTT.

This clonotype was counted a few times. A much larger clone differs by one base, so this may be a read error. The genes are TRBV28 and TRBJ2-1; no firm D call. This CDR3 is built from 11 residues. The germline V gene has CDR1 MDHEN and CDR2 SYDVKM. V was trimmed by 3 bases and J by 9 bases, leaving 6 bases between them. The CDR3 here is CASSFIREQFF. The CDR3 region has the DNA TGTGCCAGCAGTTTCATCCGTGAGCAGTTCTTC.

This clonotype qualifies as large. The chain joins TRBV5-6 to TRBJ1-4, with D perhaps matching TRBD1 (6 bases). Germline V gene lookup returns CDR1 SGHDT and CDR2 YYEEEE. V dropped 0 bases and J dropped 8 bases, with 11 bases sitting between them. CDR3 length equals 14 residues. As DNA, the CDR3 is TGTGCCAGCAGCTTGGGGGGGCTGAACGAAAAACTGTTTTTT. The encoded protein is CASSLGGLNEKLFF.

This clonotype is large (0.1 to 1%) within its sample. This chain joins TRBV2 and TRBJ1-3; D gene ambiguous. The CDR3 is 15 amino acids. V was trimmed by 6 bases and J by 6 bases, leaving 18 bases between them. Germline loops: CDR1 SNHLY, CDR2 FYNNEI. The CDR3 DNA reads TGTGCCAGCAGAGCAGGCCGCTCTCTGGAAAACACCATATATTTT. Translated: CASRAGRSLENTIYF.

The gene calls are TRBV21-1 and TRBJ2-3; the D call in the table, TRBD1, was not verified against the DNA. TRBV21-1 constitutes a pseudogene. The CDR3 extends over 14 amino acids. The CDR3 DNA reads TGTGCCAGCAGCAAAGACCAGGGAATAGATACGCAGTATTTT. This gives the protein CASSKDQGIDTQYF.

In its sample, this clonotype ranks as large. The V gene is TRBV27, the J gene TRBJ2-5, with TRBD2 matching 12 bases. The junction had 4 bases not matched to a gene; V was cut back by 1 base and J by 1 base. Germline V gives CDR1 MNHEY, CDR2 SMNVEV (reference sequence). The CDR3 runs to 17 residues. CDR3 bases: TGTGCCAGCAGTTTATTACCTAGCGGGGGGGCCCAAGAGACCCAGTACTTC. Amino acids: CASSLLPSGGAQETQYF.

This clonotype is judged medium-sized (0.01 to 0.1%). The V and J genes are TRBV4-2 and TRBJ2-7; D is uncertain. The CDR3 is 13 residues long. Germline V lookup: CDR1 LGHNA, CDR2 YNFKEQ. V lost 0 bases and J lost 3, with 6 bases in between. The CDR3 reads CASSQDTNYEQYF. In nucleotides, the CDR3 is TGTGCCAGCAGCCAAGATACCAACTACGAGCAGTACTTC.

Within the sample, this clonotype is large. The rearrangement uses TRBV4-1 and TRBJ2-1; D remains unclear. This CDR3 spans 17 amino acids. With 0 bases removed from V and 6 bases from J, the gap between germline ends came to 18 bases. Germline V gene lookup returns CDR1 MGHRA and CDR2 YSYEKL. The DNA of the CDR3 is TGCGCCAGCAGCCAAGAGGGCTTGGGATCTCTTAGCAATGAGCAGTTCTTC. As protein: CASSQEGLGSLSNEQFF.

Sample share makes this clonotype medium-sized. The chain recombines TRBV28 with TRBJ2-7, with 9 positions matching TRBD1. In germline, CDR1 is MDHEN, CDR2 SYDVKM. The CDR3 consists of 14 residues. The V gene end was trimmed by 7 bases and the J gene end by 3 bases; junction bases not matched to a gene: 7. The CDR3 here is CASKRDREIYEQYF. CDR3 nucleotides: TGTGCCAGCAAACGGGACAGGGAAATCTACGAGCAGTACTTC.

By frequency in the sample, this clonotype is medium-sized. Written as DNA, the CDR3 is TGCGCCAGCAGCCAAGTCACCAGGGGAGGGGAACAAGAGACCCAGTACTTC. This translates into CASSQVTRGGEQETQYF. V gene TRBV4-1 combines with J gene TRBJ2-5; a weak D match, TRBD2 (7 bases). Germline lookup yields CDR1 MGHRA and CDR2 YSYEKL. This CDR3 is built from 17 residues. Trimming pared 1 base from V and 2 bases from J, leaving 17 bases between.

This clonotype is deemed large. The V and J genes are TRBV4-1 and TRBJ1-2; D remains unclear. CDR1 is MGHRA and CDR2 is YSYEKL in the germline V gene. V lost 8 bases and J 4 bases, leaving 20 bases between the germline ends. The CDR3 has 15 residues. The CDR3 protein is CASGGGPGVVYGYTF. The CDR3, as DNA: TGCGCCAGCGGAGGCGGGCCGGGTGTAGTCTATGGCTACACCTTC.

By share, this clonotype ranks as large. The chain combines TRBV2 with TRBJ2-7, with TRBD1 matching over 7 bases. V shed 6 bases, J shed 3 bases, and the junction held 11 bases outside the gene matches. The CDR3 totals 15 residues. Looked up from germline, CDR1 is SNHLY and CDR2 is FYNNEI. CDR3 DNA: TGTGCCAGCAGCAGTTACGAAGGGACAGACTACGAGCAGTACTTC. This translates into CASSSYEGTDYEQYF.

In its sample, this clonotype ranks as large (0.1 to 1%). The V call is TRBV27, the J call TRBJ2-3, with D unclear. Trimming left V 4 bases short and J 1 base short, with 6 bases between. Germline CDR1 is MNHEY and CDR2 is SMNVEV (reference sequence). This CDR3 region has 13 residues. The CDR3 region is CASSSPGTDTQYF. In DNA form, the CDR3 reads TGTGCCAGCAGTTCTCCCGGCACAGATACGCAGTATTTT.

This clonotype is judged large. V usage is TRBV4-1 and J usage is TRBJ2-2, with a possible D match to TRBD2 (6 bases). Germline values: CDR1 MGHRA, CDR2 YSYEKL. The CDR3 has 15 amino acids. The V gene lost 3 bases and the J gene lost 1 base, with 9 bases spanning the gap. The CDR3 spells CASSHRRENTGELFF. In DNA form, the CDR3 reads TGCGCCAGCAGCCATCGGCGGGAGAACACCGGGGAGCTGTTTTTT.

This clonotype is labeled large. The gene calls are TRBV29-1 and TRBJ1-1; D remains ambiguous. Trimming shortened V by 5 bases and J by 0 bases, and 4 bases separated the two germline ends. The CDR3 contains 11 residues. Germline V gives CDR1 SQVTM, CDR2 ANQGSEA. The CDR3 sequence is CSVLVNTEAFF. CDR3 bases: TGCAGCGTTTTGGTGAACACTGAAGCTTTCTTT.

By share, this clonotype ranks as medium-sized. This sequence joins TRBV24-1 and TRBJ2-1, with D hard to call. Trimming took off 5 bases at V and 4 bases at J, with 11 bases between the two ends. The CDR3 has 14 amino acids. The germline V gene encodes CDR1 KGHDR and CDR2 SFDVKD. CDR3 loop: CATSGPRNYNEQFF. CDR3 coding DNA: TGTGCCACCAGTGGTCCGCGTAATTACAATGAGCAGTTCTTC.

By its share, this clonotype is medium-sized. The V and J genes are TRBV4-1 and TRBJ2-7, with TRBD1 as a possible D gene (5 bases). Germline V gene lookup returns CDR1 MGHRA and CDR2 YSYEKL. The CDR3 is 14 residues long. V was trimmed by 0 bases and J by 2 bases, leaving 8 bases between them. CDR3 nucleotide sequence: TGCGCCAGCAGCCAAGAAAACAGGCCCTACGAGCAGTACTTC. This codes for CASSQENRPYEQYF.

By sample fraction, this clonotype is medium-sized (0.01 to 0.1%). CDR3: CASTQLWQGAGGEQFF. CDR3 DNA sequence: TGTGCCAGCACCCAATTATGGCAGGGGGCAGGTGGCGAGCAGTTCTTC. The chain is built from TRBV6-2 or TRBV6-3 and TRBJ2-1; 8 nucleotides align to TRBD1. V shed 7 bases, J shed 10 bases, and the junction held 18 bases outside the gene matches. The CDR3 sequence is 16 residues long. Germline CDR1 MNHEY, CDR2 SVGEGT.

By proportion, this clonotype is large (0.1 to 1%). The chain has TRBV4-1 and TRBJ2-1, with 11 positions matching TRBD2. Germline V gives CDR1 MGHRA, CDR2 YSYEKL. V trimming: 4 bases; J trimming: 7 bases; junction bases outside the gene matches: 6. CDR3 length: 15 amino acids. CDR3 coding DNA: TGCGCCAGCAGCCTTCTAGCGGGGGGACGAAATGAGCAGTTCTTC. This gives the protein CASSLLAGGRNEQFF.

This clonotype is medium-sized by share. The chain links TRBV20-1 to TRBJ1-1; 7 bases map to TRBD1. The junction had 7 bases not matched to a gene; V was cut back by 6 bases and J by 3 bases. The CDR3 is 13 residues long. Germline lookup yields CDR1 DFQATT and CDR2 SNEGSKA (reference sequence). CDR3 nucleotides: TGCAGTGCCCTCCCGACAGGGTACACTGAAGCTTTCTTT. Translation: CSALPTGYTEAFF.

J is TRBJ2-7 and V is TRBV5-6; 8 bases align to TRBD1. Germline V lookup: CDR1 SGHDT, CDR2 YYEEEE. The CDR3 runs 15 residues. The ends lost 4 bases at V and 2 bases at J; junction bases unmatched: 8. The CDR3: CASSLGQGETYEQYF. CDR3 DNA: TGTGCCAGCAGCCTCGGACAGGGAGAGACCTACGAGCAGTACTTC.

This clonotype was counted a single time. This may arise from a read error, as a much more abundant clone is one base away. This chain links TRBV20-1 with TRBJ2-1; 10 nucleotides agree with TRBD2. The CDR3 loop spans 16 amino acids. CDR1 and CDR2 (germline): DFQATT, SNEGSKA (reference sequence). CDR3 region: CGAELAGALPRNEQFF. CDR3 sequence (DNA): TGCGGTGCGGAGCTAGCGGGGGCCCTTCCGAGGAATGAGCAGTTCTTC.

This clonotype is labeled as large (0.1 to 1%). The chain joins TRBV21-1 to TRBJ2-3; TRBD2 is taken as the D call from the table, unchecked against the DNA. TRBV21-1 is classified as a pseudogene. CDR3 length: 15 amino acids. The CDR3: CASSISSPPTDTQYF. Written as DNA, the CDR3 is TGTGCCAGCAGTATATCGAGTCCTCCAACAGATACGCAGTATTTT.

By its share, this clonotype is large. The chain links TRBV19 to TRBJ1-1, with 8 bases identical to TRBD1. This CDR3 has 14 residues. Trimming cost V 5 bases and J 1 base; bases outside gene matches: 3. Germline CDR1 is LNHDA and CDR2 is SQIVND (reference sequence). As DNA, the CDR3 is TGTGCCAGTAGTCCCGGACAGGGGAACACTGAAGCTTTCTTT. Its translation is CASSPGQGNTEAFF.

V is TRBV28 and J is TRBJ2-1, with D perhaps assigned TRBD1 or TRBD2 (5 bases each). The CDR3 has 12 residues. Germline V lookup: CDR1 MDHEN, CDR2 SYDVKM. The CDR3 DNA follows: TGTGCTACCAGGGACCCCTACAATGAGCAGTTCTTC. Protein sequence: CATRDPYNEQFF.